This passage covers 31 T cell receptor beta chains from one sample sequenced in a study of T cell changes during pregnancy in multiple sclerosis. Assay: immunoSEQ multiplex PCR; the TCRdb copy retains only in-frame clones and omits some. The data contain about 100,000 clones, about 94% of them singletons. The starting material was peripheral blood, obtained before pregnancy. All receptors come from a female donor with multiple sclerosis, enrolled in a pregnancy study.

The rearrangement uses TRBV7-9 and TRBJ2-3, with TRBD2 matching 9 bases. Germline values: CDR1 SEHNR, CDR2 FQNEAQ (reference sequence). Trimming took 0 bases from V and 6 from J; bases not matched to a gene: 10. This CDR3 has 17 residues. In DNA, the CDR3 is TGTGCCAGCAGCTTAGCGAGGCCTAGCGGGGTTGGGGATACGCAGTATTTT. Its protein is CASSLARPSGVGDTQYF.

The CDR3 DNA follows: TGCAGCGTTTTTTGGCGAGCGGCCCACACAGATACGCAGTATTTT. Protein: CSVFWRAAHTDTQYF. V gene TRBV29-1 combines with J gene TRBJ2-3, with D tentatively TRBD2 (5 bases). The CDR3 spans 15 residues. Germline V gives CDR1 SQVTM, CDR2 ANQGSEA. Trimming took 5 bases from V and 2 from J, leaving 17 bases between them.

The rearrangement uses TRBV6-4 and TRBJ1-6; no clear D gene. Trimming cost V 0 bases and J 7 bases, with 4 bases left between them. The CDR3 is made up of 13 amino acids. Germline CDR1 reads MRHNA; CDR2 reads SNTAGT. The CDR3 region is CASSDSENSPLHF. The CDR3 coding sequence is TGTGCCAGCAGTGACTCTGAGAATTCACCCCTCCACTTT.

J is TRBJ1-4 and V is TRBV30, with 9 nucleotides matching TRBD1. Germline V gives CDR1 GTSNPN, CDR2 SVGIG (reference sequence). After removal of 3 bases from V and 4 bases from J, the junction contained 3 bases not matched to a gene. CDR3 length: 14 residues. The CDR3 loop reads CAWRGQGVNEKLFF. The CDR3 bases are TGTGCCTGGAGGGGACAGGGCGTTAATGAAAAACTGTTTTTT.

The V and J genes are TRBV5-1 and TRBJ2-2; a weak D match, TRBD2 (6 bases). Trimming stripped 5 bases from V and 0 bases from J, with 14 bases between. The CDR3 has 16 residues. Germline V gene data show CDR1 as SGHRS and CDR2 as YFSETQ. The CDR3 DNA sequence: TGCGCCAGCAGGTTGACTAGACCCGCGAACACCGGGGAGCTGTTTTTT. It translates to CASRLTRPANTGELFF.

The chain recombines TRBV19 with TRBJ2-1; perhaps TRBD2 as D (6 bases). The CDR3 sequence is 15 residues long. Germline V CDR1 and CDR2: LNHDA, SQIVND (reference sequence). The V and J ends lost 3 bases and 4 bases respectively, with 13 bases between them. CDR3 in DNA: TGTGCCAGTAGTATGGGACTGATGGGGTACAATGAGCAGTTCTTC. It translates to CASSMGLMGYNEQFF.

This clone was observed a few times. The chain employs TRBV2 and TRBJ1-1; 9 bases line up with TRBD1. From germline, CDR1 is SNHLY and CDR2 FYNNEI. Trimming took 8 bases from V and 3 from J; bases not matched to a gene: 13. The CDR3 contains 16 residues. The CDR3, as DNA: TGTGCCAGCTCATACCCCTTACAGGGGGCGGACACTGAAGCTTTCTTT. It yields the protein CASSYPLQGADTEAFF.

V gene TRBV23-1 combines with J gene TRBJ2-1, with 9 positions matching TRBD2. TRBV23-1 is an open reading frame, and its role is uncertain. The CDR3 sequence is 17 residues long. Unmatched junction bases numbered 8, after V lost 3 bases and J lost 2 bases. The CDR3 coding sequence is TGCGCCAGCAGTCACGGGGGAGCGGGAGGAGCCTACAATGAGCAGTTCTTC. Amino acid sequence: CASSHGGAGGAYNEQFF.

This CDR3 reads CAWGNRENIQYF. CDR3 DNA sequence: TGTGCCTGGGGAAACAGGGAAAACATTCAGTACTTC. The rearrangement uses TRBV30 and TRBJ2-4, with D possibly being TRBD1 (6 bases). The CDR3 is 12 residues long. V was pared by 5 bases and J by 5 bases, with 10 bases between. Per germline, CDR1 GTSNPN and CDR2 SVGIG (reference sequence). Based on the CDR3 plus reference TRBV30 and TRBJ2-4, the full variable domain is SQTIHQWPATLVQPVGSPLSLECTVEGTSNPNLYWYRQAAGRGLQLLFYSVGIGQISSEVPQNLSASRPQDRQFILSSKKLLLSDSGFYLCAWGNRENIQYFGAGTRLSVL.

This clone was detected only once. The genes are TRBV5-4 and TRBJ2-7, with 9 bases aligning to TRBD2. V was pared by 3 bases and J by 1 base, with 14 bases of the junction left unmatched. The CDR3 has 18 residues. Per the germline V gene, CDR1 is SGHNT and CDR2 is YYREEE (reference sequence). The DNA of the CDR3 is TGTGCCAGCAGCTCCTACCTCCTAGCGGGAAGGGGATCCTACGAGCAGTACTTC. This translates into CASSSYLLAGRGSYEQYF.

This clone has only one observation. The chain couples TRBV5-4 to TRBJ2-5; D is uncertain. Germline V lookup: CDR1 SGHNT, CDR2 YYREEE (reference sequence). Trimming took 0 bases from V and 0 from J, leaving 6 bases between them. The CDR3 contains 14 residues. CDR3 sequence (DNA): TGTGCCAGCAGCTTGGCCACAAACCAAGAGACCCAGTACTTC. It is translated as CASSLATNQETQYF.

The chain recombines TRBV5-4 with TRBJ1-2; D unclear. The V end was cut by 5 bases, the J end by 4 bases, with 15 bases between. CDR3 length: 14 amino acids. Germline V gene data show CDR1 as SGHNT and CDR2 as YYREEE (reference sequence). CDR3 in DNA: TGTGCCAGCAGACCTCAGAAAAGCGGCTATGGCTACACCTTC. Translated, it gives CASRPQKSGYGYTF.

This clone showed up just a few times. The rearrangement joins TRBV5-5 to TRBJ1-5; 9 bases map to TRBD1. With 0 bases clipped from V and 4 bases from J, the junction kept 5 bases outside the gene matches. The CDR3 has 16 amino acids. CDR1 and CDR2 (germline): SGHKS, YYEKEE (reference sequence). CDR3 sequence reads: CASSLESGQGNQPQHF. Written as DNA, the CDR3 is TGTGCCAGCAGCTTGGAGTCCGGACAGGGGAATCAGCCCCAGCATTTT.

The V gene is TRBV6-6, the J gene TRBJ1-4, with D uncertain. The CDR3 has 13 amino acids. V was trimmed by 6 bases and J by 7 bases, leaving 12 bases between them. Germline V gene data show CDR1 as MNHNY and CDR2 as SVGAGI (reference sequence). In DNA, the CDR3 is TGTGCCAGCAGGCGAACAGTAGGTGAAAAACTGTTTTTT. Amino acids: CASRRTVGEKLFF.

This chain connects TRBV7-2 to TRBJ2-2; the D gene is possibly TRBD2 (6 bases). Germline V gene lookup returns CDR1 SGHTA and CDR2 FQGNSA. V dropped 5 bases and J dropped 5 bases, with 12 bases sitting between them. The CDR3 totals 14 residues. The CDR3 loop reads CASSSWSGTGELFF. Written as DNA, the CDR3 is TGTGCCAGCAGCAGCTGGAGCGGGACCGGGGAGCTGTTTTTT.

The table lists this clone with a count of one. CDR3 nucleotides: TGCGCCAGCAGCTTGGCTCTCCTAGCGGGAGCAATCCGAACCGGGGAGCTGTTTTTT. Its translation: CASSLALLAGAIRTGELFF. The chain recombines TRBV5-1 with TRBJ2-2; TRBD2 matches at 10 bases. The trim removed 0 bases at V and 5 bases at J, leaving 13 bases unmatched. The CDR3 is 19 amino acids. Germline CDR1 and CDR2: SGHRS and YFSETQ.

The V gene is TRBV4-3, the J gene TRBJ2-5; the D gene is possibly TRBD1 (6 bases). The germline V gene encodes CDR1 LGHNA and CDR2 YSLEER. V gave up 1 base and J gave up 2 bases, with 11 bases separating them. The length of the CDR3 is 15 residues. CDR3 nucleotides: TGCGCCAGCAGCCAAGCTTGGGGGCGGCAAGAGACCCAGTACTTC. Residues: CASSQAWGRQETQYF.

This chain joins TRBV27 and TRBJ2-1, with D maybe TRBD2 (6 bases). The CDR3 has 15 amino acids. The germline V gene encodes CDR1 MNHEY and CDR2 SMNVEV (reference sequence). The germline V and J ends were trimmed by 2 bases and 4 bases, with 12 bases remaining between them. CDR3 amino acids: CASSLAGWGYNEQFF. The DNA for the CDR3 is TGTGCCAGCAGTTTAGCGGGATGGGGTTACAATGAGCAGTTCTTC.

The chain uses TRBV2 and TRBJ1-2, with a weak D call TRBD1 (5 bases). Germline CDR1 is SNHLY and CDR2 is FYNNEI. The V gene lost 1 base and the J gene lost 3 bases, with 12 bases spanning the gap. The CDR3 contains 15 residues. The CDR3 reads CASSEVVGRDYGYTF. As DNA, the CDR3 is TGTGCCAGCAGTGAAGTAGTTGGCAGGGACTATGGCTACACCTTC.

This clone is a singleton in its sample. The V call is TRBV4-1, the J call TRBJ2-3; 12 positions agree with TRBD2. The V and J ends lost 5 bases and 6 bases, in that order; junction bases with no gene match: 9. Germline assignment: CDR1 MGHRA and CDR2 YSYEKL. The CDR3 covers 16 residues. This CDR3 reads CASSVQLAGGWDTQYF. The CDR3 nucleotides read TGCGCCAGCAGCGTACAACTAGCGGGAGGATGGGATACGCAGTATTTT.

The V gene is TRBV11-2, the J gene TRBJ1-4; tentative D call: TRBD1 (5 bases). The germline V gene encodes CDR1 SGHAT and CDR2 FQNNGV. V was clipped by 3 bases and J by 4 bases, with 12 bases between them. The CDR3 contains 15 residues. The CDR3 bases are TGTGCCAGCAGCTTGGGGCGCGCGAATAATGAAAAACTGTTTTTT. This translates into CASSLGRANNEKLFF. The full variable domain, in which reference TRBV11-2 and TRBJ1-4 provide the parts outside the CDR3, is EAGVAQSPRYKIIEKRQSVAFWCNPISGHATLYWYQQILGQGPKLLIQFQNNGVVDDSQLPKDRFSAERLKGVDSTLKIQPAKLEDSAVYLCASSLGRANNEKLFFGSGTQLSVL.

The chain combines TRBV5-1 with TRBJ2-2; 8 nucleotides agree with TRBD1. The CDR3 loop spans 16 amino acids. The J segment lost 0 bases and the V segment lost 3 bases, leaving 4 bases of the junction unmatched. Germline CDR1 is SGHRS and CDR2 is YFSETQ. In DNA, the CDR3 is TGCGCCAGCAGCTCCCGGACAGGGACGAACACCGGGGAGCTGTTTTTT. This gives the protein CASSSRTGTNTGELFF.

The J gene is TRBJ2-7, the V gene TRBV4-3, with 7 nucleotides matching TRBD2. This CDR3 region has 16 residues. Trimming removed 0 bases from V and 6 bases from J; junction bases left unmatched: 11. Germline V CDR1 and CDR2: LGHNA, YSLEER. The CDR3 DNA is TGCGCCAGCAGCCAAGATAGAAGACTAGCTTCCCGCGAGCAGTACTTC. Protein product: CASSQDRRLASREQYF.

The chain couples TRBV5-5 to TRBJ2-1; D unresolved. Between the trimmed V and J ends, which lost 0 bases and 10 bases, there was a span of 14 bases. The CDR3 covers 14 residues. The germline V gene has CDR1 SGHKS and CDR2 YYEKEE (reference sequence). The CDR3 nucleotides read TGTGCCAGCAGCTTGGTGGCCCTCCTTTGGGAGCAGTTCTTC. The encoded protein is CASSLVALLWEQFF.

The V and J genes are TRBV6-5 and TRBJ1-2; 9 bases line up with TRBD1. The CDR3 has 14 residues. Germline V CDR1 and CDR2: MNHEY, SVGAGI. The J segment lost 4 bases and the V segment lost 8 bases, leaving 8 bases of the junction unmatched. The CDR3, as DNA: TGTGCCAGCGGGGGCCGGGACAGGGTCTATGGCTACACCTTC. It specifies CASGGRDRVYGYTF.

J is TRBJ2-7 and V is TRBV27; 7 nucleotides line up with TRBD2. J lost 4 bases, V lost 5 bases, and 11 bases had no gene match. Germline V gives CDR1 MNHEY, CDR2 SMNVEV (reference sequence). This CDR3 region has 15 residues. CDR3 bases: TGTGCCAGCAGTCCCTTGGGGGGAGGGCCATACGAGCAGTACTTC. Amino acids: CASSPLGGGPYEQYF.

V gene TRBV27 combines with J gene TRBJ2-7; possibly TRBD1 for D (6 bases). Trimming removed 5 bases at V and 6 bases at J, with 14 bases between. From germline, CDR1 is MNHEY and CDR2 SMNVEV (reference sequence). This CDR3 contains 13 residues. The DNA of the CDR3 is TGTGCCAGCAGTGAAAACAGGGTTGGCGAGCAGTACTTC. Protein product: CASSENRVGEQYF.

This CDR3 reads CATGTSGGHTSFQETQYF. CDR3 DNA: TGTGCCACCGGGACTAGCGGGGGTCATACATCGTTCCAAGAGACCCAGTACTTC. The V gene is TRBV25-1, the J gene TRBJ2-5; 14 positions match TRBD2. Germline V lookup: CDR1 MGHDK, CDR2 SYGVNS. Losses at the gene ends were 10 bases for V and 1 base for J; bases not matched to a gene: 14. The CDR3 loop spans 18 amino acids.

V gene TRBV27 combines with J gene TRBJ2-5, with 8 bases fitting TRBD2. The CDR3 spans 16 residues. The germline V gene has CDR1 MNHEY and CDR2 SMNVEV (reference sequence). The J segment lost 7 bases and the V segment lost 6 bases, leaving 16 bases of the junction unmatched. The CDR3 protein is CASSSPGPGGVGTQYF. The CDR3 nucleotides read TGTGCCAGCAGCTCCCCGGGACCCGGGGGGGTCGGGACCCAGTACTTC.

This clone appeared once. The chain has TRBV27 and TRBJ2-1; 10 nucleotides match TRBD1. With V trimmed by 8 bases and J by 6 bases, 10 bases remained unmatched. The germline gives CDR1 MNHEY, CDR2 SMNVEV (reference sequence). The CDR3 covers 15 residues. The CDR3 sequence: CASSQGGQGINEQFF. In DNA, the CDR3 is TGTGCCAGCTCCCAAGGGGGACAGGGGATCAATGAGCAGTTCTTC.

V is TRBV29-1 and J is TRBJ2-7, with TRBD1 identical over 11 bases. The CDR3 consists of 12 residues. Germline loops: CDR1 SQVTM, CDR2 ANQGSEA. Germline trimming cut 4 bases from V and 6 bases from J; bases unmatched to any gene: 2. The CDR3: CSVGDRGSEQYF. CDR3 DNA: TGCAGCGTTGGGGACAGGGGGTCCGAGCAGTACTTC.